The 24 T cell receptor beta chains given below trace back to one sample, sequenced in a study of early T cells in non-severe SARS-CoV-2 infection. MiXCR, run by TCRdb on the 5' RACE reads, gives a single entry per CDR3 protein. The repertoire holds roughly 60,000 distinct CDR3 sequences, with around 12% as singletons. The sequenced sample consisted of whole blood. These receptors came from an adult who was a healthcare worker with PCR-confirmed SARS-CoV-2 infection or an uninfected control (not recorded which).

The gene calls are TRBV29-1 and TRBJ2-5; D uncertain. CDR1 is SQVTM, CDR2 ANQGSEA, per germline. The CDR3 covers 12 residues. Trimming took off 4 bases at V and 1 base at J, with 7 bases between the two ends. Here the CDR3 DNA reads TGCAGCGTTGCAGTTCGCCAAGAGACCCAGTACTTC. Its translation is CSVAVRQETQYF.

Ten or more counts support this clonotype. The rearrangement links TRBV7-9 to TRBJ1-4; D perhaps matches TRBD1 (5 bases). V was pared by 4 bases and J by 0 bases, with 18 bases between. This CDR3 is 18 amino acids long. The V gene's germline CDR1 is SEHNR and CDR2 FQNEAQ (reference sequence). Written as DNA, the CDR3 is TGTGCCAGCAGCTCGACCCTTAGGGGCATAACAACTAATGAAAAACTGTTTTTT. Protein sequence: CASSSTLRGITTNEKLFF.

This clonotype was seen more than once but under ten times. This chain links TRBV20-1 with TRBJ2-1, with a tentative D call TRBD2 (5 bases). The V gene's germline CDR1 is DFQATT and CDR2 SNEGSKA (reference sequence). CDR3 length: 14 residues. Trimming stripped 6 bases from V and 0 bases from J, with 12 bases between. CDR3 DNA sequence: TGCAGTGCGGAAGCGGCAAGCTCCTACAATGAGCAGTTCTTC. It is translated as CSAEAASSYNEQFF.

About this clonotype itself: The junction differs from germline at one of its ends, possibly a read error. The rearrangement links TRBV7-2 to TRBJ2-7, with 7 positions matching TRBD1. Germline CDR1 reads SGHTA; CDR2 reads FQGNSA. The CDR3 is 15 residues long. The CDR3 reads CVSSFSGGNSYEQYF. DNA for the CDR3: TGTGTCAGCAGCTTTTCAGGGGGTAACTCCTACGAGCAGTACTTC.

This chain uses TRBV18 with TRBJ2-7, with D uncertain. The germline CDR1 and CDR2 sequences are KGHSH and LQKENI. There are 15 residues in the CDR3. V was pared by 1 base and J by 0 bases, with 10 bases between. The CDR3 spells CASSPLVVSSYEQYF. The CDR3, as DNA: TGTGCCAGCTCACCACTGGTAGTCAGCTCCTACGAGCAGTACTTC.

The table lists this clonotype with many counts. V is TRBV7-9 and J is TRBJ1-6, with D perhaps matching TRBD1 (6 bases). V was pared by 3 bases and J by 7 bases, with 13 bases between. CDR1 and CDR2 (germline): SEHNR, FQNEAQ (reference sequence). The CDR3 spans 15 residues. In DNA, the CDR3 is TGTGCCAGCAGCTTGGGAGGACAGCGAAATTCACCCCTCCACTTT. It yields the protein CASSLGGQRNSPLHF.

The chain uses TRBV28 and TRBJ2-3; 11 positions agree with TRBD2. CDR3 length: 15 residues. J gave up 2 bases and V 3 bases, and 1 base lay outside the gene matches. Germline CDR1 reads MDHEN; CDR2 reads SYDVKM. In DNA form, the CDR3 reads TGTGCCAGCAGTTTGACTAGCGGGACCACAGATACGCAGTATTTT. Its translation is CASSLTSGTTDTQYF.

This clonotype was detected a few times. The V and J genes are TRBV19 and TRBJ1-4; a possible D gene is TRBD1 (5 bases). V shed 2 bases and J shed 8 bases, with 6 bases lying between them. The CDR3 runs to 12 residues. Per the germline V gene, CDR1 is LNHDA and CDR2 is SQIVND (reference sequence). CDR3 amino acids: CASSIPGEKLFF. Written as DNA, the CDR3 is TGTGCCAGTAGTATACCAGGGGAAAAACTGTTTTTT.

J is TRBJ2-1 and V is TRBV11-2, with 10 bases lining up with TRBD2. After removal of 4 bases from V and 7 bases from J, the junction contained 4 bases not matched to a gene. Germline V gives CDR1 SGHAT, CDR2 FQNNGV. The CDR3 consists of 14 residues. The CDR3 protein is CASSSKAGGNEQFF. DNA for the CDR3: TGTGCCAGCAGCTCGAAAGCGGGAGGGAATGAGCAGTTCTTC.

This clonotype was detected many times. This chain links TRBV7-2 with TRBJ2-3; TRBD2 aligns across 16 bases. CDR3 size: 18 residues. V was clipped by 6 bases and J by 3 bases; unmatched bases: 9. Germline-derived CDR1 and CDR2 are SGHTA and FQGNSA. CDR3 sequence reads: CASSSTGLAGGLTDTQYF. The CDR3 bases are TGTGCCAGCAGTTCTACGGGACTAGCGGGGGGGCTGACAGATACGCAGTATTTT.

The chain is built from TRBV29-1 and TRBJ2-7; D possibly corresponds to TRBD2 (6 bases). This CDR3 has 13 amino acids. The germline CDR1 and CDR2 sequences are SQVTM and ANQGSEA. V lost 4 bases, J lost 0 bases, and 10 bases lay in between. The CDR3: CSVALALSYEQYF. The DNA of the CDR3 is TGCAGCGTTGCACTAGCCCTCTCCTACGAGCAGTACTTC.

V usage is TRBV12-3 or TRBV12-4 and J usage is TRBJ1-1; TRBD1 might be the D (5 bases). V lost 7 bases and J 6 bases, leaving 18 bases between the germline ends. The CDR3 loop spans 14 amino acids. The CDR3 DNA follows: TGTGCCAGCACCCGAATCGGGGGATTCGCTGAAGCTTTCTTT. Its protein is CASTRIGGFAEAFF.

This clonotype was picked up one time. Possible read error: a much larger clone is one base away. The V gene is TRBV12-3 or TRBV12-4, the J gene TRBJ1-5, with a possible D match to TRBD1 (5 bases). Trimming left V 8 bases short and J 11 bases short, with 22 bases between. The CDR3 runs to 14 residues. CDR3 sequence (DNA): TGTGCCAGCTCTCTATTTGGGGGGGACCAGTCCCAGCATTTT. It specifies CASSLFGGDQSQHF.

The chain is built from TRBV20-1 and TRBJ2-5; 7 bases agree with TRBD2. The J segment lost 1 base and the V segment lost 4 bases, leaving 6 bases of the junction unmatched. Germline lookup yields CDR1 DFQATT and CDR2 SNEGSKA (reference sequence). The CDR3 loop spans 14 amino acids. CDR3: CSATGRTSQETQYF. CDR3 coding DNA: TGCAGTGCTACAGGACGGACTAGCCAAGAGACCCAGTACTTC.

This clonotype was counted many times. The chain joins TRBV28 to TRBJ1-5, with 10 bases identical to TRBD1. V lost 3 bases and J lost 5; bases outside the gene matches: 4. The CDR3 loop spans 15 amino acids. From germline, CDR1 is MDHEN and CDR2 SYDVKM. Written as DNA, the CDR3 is TGTGCCAGCAGTTTTGAGGGACAGGGGTATCAGCCCCAGCATTTT. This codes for CASSFEGQGYQPQHF.

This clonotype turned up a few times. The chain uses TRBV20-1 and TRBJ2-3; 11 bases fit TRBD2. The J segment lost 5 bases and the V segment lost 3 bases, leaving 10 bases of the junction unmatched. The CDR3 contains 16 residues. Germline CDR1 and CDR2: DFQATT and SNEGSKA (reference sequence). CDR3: CSASDLAGGPKDTQYF. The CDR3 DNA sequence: TGCAGTGCTAGTGATCTAGCGGGGGGTCCTAAAGATACGCAGTATTTT.

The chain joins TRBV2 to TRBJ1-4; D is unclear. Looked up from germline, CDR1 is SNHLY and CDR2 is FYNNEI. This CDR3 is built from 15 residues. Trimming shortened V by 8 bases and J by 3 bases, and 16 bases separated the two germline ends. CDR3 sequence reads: CASRPHSLPNEKLFF. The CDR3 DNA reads TGTGCCAGCCGCCCGCACAGCCTCCCTAATGAAAAACTGTTTTTT.

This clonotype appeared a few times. The CDR3 loop reads CASSLGRTTYEQYF. CDR3 DNA sequence: TGTGCCAGCAGCTTAGGACGGACGACCTACGAGCAGTACTTC. V gene TRBV11-2 combines with J gene TRBJ2-7; D is ambiguous. The CDR3 contains 14 residues. CDR1 and CDR2 (germline): SGHAT, FQNNGV. The germline V and J ends were trimmed by 1 base and 2 bases, with 9 bases remaining between them.

The CDR3 region has the DNA TGTGCCACCAGTGATTTGGCATTCACAGATACGCAGTATTTT. It yields the protein CATSDLAFTDTQYF. The rearrangement uses TRBV24-1 and TRBJ2-3; D not certain. Germline V gives CDR1 KGHDR, CDR2 SFDVKD. The CDR3 length is 14 residues. V lost 0 bases, J lost 2 bases, and 5 bases lay in between.

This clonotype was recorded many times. Here the CDR3 reads CSARPGKQTYEQYF. CDR3 in DNA: TGCAGTGCTAGACCGGGGAAGCAAACCTACGAGCAGTACTTC. The chain links TRBV20-1 to TRBJ2-7; D is perhaps TRBD2 (5 bases). Per germline, CDR1 DFQATT and CDR2 SNEGSKA (reference sequence). The CDR3 runs to 14 residues. Trimming stripped 2 bases from V and 2 bases from J, with 13 bases between.

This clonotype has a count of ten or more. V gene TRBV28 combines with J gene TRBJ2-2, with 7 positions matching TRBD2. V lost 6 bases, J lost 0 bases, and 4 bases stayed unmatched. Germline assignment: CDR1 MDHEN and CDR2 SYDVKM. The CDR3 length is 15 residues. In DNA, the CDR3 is TGTGCCAGCAGACCTGGGACTACGAACACCGGGGAGCTGTTTTTT. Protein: CASRPGTTNTGELFF.

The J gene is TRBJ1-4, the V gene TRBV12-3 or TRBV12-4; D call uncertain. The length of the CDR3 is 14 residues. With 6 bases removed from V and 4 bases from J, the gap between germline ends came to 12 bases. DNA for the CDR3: TGTGCCAGCAGCATCGGGAGGAATAATGAAAAACTGTTTTTT. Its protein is CASSIGRNNEKLFF.

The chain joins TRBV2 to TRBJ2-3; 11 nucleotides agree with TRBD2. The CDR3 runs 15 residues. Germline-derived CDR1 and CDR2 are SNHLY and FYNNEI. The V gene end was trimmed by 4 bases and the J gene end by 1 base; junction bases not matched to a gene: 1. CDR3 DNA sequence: TGTGCCAGCAGTGGGGGACTAGCGGGCACAGATACGCAGTATTTT. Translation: CASSGGLAGTDTQYF.

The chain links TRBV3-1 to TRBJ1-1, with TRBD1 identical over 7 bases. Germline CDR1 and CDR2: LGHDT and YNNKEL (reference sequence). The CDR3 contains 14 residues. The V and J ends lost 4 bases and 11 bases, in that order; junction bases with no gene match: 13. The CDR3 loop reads CASSPIQGTKEAFF. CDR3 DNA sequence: TGTGCCAGCAGCCCTATACAGGGGACCAAAGAGGCTTTCTTT.